This TCR beta chain originates from a study of cytomegalovirus exposure and HLA in healthy donors. The overall study: It was reported in a later analysis that the roughly 120 validation repertoires used the same platform as the roughly 670 first-cohort repertoires.

The CDR3 runs to 15 residues. Trimming stripped 2 bases from V and 8 bases from J, with 16 bases between. Germline V gene sequence: CDR1 LGHNA, CDR2 YSLEER. Of note for this clone: Its antigen is not known.

Broader study findings: Reports credit the classifier with highly specific, highly sensitive diagnosis of cytomegalovirus status. Investigators reported some 150 TCR beta chains as tied to cytomegalovirus. In vitro experiments confirmed that a few CMV-associated chains were specific for CMV antigens.

Libraries were prepared by immunoSEQ multiplex PCR; TCRdb keeps only in-frame clonotypes and omits some of them. The repertoire has 200,000 to 300,000 clones, around nine tenths of them found once; the top ten carry less than 3%. Input material: PBMCs. This chain links TRBV4-3 with TRBJ2-1; TRBD2 is a possible D gene (6 bases). The origin of this receptor is a man between 18 and 29 years old in good health and CMV-seronegative. This CDR3 is CASSQWRDLGDEQFF. CDR3 in DNA: TGCGCCAGCAGCCAATGGCGGGACCTTGGGGATGAGCAGTTCTTC.